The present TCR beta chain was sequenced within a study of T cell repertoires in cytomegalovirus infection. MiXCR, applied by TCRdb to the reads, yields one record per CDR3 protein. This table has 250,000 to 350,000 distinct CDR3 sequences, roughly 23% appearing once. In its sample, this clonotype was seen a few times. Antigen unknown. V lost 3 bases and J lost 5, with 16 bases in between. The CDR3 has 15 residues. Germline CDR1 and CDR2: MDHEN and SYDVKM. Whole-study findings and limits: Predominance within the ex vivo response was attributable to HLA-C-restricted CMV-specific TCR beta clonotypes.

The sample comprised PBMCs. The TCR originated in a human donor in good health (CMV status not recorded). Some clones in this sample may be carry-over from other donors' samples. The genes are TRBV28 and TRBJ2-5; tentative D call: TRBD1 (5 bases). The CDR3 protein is CASSLGPQWSETQYF. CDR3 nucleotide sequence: TGTGCCAGCAGTTTGGGGCCCCAGTGGTCGGAGACCCAGTACTTC.